The rows below give T cell receptor beta chains drawn from one sample of a study of cytomegalovirus exposure and HLA in healthy donors. The table came from immunoSEQ multiplex PCR; TCRdb's copy has only in-frame clones and leaves some out. Found here are approximately 150,000 clones, 80% of them singletons; the top ten hold 9.7%. Sample: PBMCs. The source of these receptors is a man younger than 35 in good health and CMV-seropositive. Both conserved end residues are part of each CDR3. Each record gives: V gene, J gene, D gene, clone size, CDR3 DNA, CDR3 protein. The D gene is left open where the match is weak. The size of a clone is reported for some rows only, either as once, few or many, or as a class for expanded clones.

>TRBV19|TRBJ2-2|TRBD2|once
TGTGCCAGTAGTATGGGGGGGACTAGCGCCGGGGAGCTGTTTTTT
CASSMGGTSAGELFF
>TRBV7-9|TRBJ2-5|TRBD1|.
TGTGCCAGCAGCCCAGACGGGACAGCTCAAGAGACCCAGTACTTC
CASSPDGTAQETQYF
>TRBV5-1|TRBJ2-5|TRBD1|once
TGCGCCAGCAGCAGGGACCGCCCAGGGGGCATGGAGCAAGAGACCCAGTACTTC
CASSRDRPGGMEQETQYF
>TRBV2|TRBJ1-1|.|.
TGTGCCAGCGTCAGGGATGGGTTCACTGAAGCTTTCTTT
CASVRDGFTEAFF
>TRBV4-3|TRBJ1-6|.|.
TGCGCCAGCAGCCAAGTGGGAGCAGGATCACCCCTCCACTTT
CASSQVGAGSPLHF
>TRBV29-1|TRBJ2-7|TRBD2|few
TGCAGCGTTGATTTAGGGGGGACTAGCGGGAGGAGGGAGCAGTACTTC
CSVDLGGTSGRREQYF
>TRBV5-6|TRBJ2-4|TRBD2|.
TGTGCCAGCAGCTTGCCAGCGGGAACAATTCAGTACTTC
CASSLPAGTIQYF
>TRBV30|TRBJ2-7|.|once
TGTGCCTGGAGTCCCCAGCGGGTCCCGTCCGAGCAGTACTTC
CAWSPQRVPSEQYF
>TRBV5-4|TRBJ1-6|.|.
TGTGCCAGCAGCTTGTCCCGGGAGGGCACCCTCCACTTT
CASSLSREGTLHF
>TRBV5-5|TRBJ1-2|.|.
TGTGCCAGCAGCTTGGCCGGGGGGTCCTATGGCTACACCTTC
CASSLAGGSYGYTF
>TRBV6-5|TRBJ1-5|.|few
TGTGCCAGCAGTGGATCAGGGGGCAATCAGCCCCAGCATTTT
CASSGSGGNQPQHF
>TRBV18|TRBJ1-2|.|.
TGTGCCAGCTCACCACCTTCCCAGGGGAACTATGGCTACACCTTC
CASSPPSQGNYGYTF
>TRBV6-5|TRBJ1-1|.|.
TGTGCCAGCAGGACAACCAGGAACACTGAAGCTTTCTTT
CASRTTRNTEAFF
>TRBV7-9|TRBJ1-6|.|.
TGTGCCAGCAGCCGCCCCCCAGCAGGCAAGTCACCCCTCCACTTT
CASSRPPAGKSPLHF
>TRBV10-3|TRBJ1-1|TRBD1|.
TGTGCCATCAGTGATTTTGACAGGGTGATGAACACTGAAGCTTTCTTT
CAISDFDRVMNTEAFF
>TRBV4-1|TRBJ2-7|TRBD2|.
TGCGCCAGCAGCCAAGTGGGACTAGCGGTCTACGAGCAGTACTTC
CASSQVGLAVYEQYF
>TRBV7-2|TRBJ2-7|TRBD2|.
TGTGCCAGCAGCACTCCGGGGGGGTCCTACGAGCAGTACTTC
CASSTPGGSYEQYF
>TRBV4-3|TRBJ1-3|.|.
TGCGCCAGCAGCCAAGAAGTGGCAGCTGGAAACACCATATATTTT
CASSQEVAAGNTIYF
>TRBV5-6|TRBJ2-7|.|.
TGTGCCAGCAGCTTTAAGAACGCGGGACGCTACGAGCAGTACTTC
CASSFKNAGRYEQYF
>TRBV4-3|TRBJ2-3|TRBD2|.
TGCGCCAGCAGCTATTGGGGGGGAAGTAGCACAGATACGCAGTATTTT
CASSYWGGSSTDTQYF
>TRBV5-4|TRBJ2-6|.|few
TGTGCCAGCAGCAACCTCGGACAGTCTTGGGCTGGGGCCAACGTCCTGACTTTC
CASSNLGQSWAGANVLTF
>TRBV5-1|TRBJ2-7|TRBD2|.
TGCGCCAGCAGCGGGAGACTAGCGGGGGGAGCCTACGAGCAGTACTTC
CASSGRLAGGAYEQYF
>TRBV30|TRBJ1-4|.|.
TGTGCCTGGGCCGAGGAGTTTGCAACTAATGAAAAACTGTTTTTT
CAWAEEFATNEKLFF
>TRBV2|TRBJ2-3|.|.
TGTGCCAGCAGTGTACGGGGTAGCACAGATACGCAGTATTTT
CASSVRGSTDTQYF
>TRBV5-6|TRBJ1-1|TRBD1|.
TGTGCCAGCAGTTTTGGGACAGACGGCACTGAAGCTTTCTTT
CASSFGTDGTEAFF
>TRBV30|TRBJ1-3|TRBD1|.
TGTGCCTGGGAAAAGGGGGCGTTTGGAAACACCATATATTTT
CAWEKGAFGNTIYF
>TRBV27|TRBJ1-6|.|.
TGTGCCAGCAGTTTTTCCGGGGTTAATTCACCCCTCCACTTT
CASSFSGVNSPLHF
>TRBV7-8|TRBJ2-7|TRBD2|.
TGTGCCAGCAGCTTACTTAGCGGGGGCGGCTCCTACGAGCAGTACTTC
CASSLLSGGGSYEQYF
>TRBV19|TRBJ2-1|TRBD2|.
TGTGCCAGTAGCCTTAGCGGGATTTCCTACAATGAGCAGTTCTTC
CASSLSGISYNEQFF
>TRBV5-1|TRBJ2-7|.|.
TGCGCCAGCAGGCCCGTAGGTGGGAGTCCCAACGAGCAGTACTTC
CASRPVGGSPNEQYF
>TRBV29-1|TRBJ2-3|TRBD2|.
TGCAGCGTTGGGGAACTAGCGGGACAAGATACGCAGTATTTT
CSVGELAGQDTQYF
>TRBV5-6|TRBJ2-3|.|.
TGTGCCAGCAGTGGTACAGGGATTCGGTGGGATACGCAGTATTTT
CASSGTGIRWDTQYF
>TRBV5-1|TRBJ2-1|TRBD2|few
TGCGCCAGCAGCTCCGCCTCACAAGCGGGAGGGCCCCTCAATGAGCAGTTCTTC
CASSSASQAGGPLNEQFF
>TRBV2|TRBJ1-3|TRBD1|.
TGTGCCAGCAGTGGTGACAGGGGAAACTCTGGAAACACCATATATTTT
CASSGDRGNSGNTIYF
>TRBV27|TRBJ2-2|.|.
TGTGCCAGCAGTCTCGAGGTACCCTATGCGGGGGAGCTGTTTTTT
CASSLEVPYAGELFF
>TRBV7-9|TRBJ1-2|.|.
TGTGCCAGCAGCTTAGGGACAGATTATGGCTACACCTTC
CASSLGTDYGYTF
>TRBV7-8|TRBJ2-1|TRBD1|.
TGTGCCAGCAGCATCCGGGACAGACAGAAAGATGAGCAGTTCTTC
CASSIRDRQKDEQFF
>TRBV5-1|TRBJ1-1|.|few
TGCGCCAGCAGCTTGGCGGCGGACAGCGGGAGCGCTGAAGCTTTCTTT
CASSLAADSGSAEAFF
>TRBV7-8|TRBJ2-2|.|.
TGTGCCAGTAGCGCTAGCTTTCGGGAGAGCACCGGGGAGCTGTTTTTT
CASSASFRESTGELFF
>TRBV5-1|TRBJ2-7|TRBD2|.
TGCGCCAGCAGCCCCGAACTACTAGCGATGAGCTCCTACGAGCAGTACTTC
CASSPELLAMSSYEQYF
>TRBV5-5|TRBJ2-1|.|.
TGTGCCAGCAGCTTGTCCACAGTCTACAATGAGCAGTTCTTC
CASSLSTVYNEQFF
>TRBV9|TRBJ2-1|TRBD2|.
TGTGCCAGCAGCGTAGGGGGGGGGAGTTTGGATGAGCAGTTCTTC
CASSVGGGSLDEQFF
>TRBV2|TRBJ2-2|.|few
TGTGCCAGCAGTGAAAGGGGGACCACCGGGGAGCTGTTTTTT
CASSERGTTGELFF